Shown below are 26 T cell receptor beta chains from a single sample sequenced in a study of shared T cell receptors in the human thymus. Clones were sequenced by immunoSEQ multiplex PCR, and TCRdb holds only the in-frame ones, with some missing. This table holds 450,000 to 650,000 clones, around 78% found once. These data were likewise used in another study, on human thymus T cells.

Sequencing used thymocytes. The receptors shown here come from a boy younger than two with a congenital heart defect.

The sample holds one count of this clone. CDR3 nucleotide sequence: TGTGCCAGCAGTGAAGACTCTCCTGGCACAGATACGCAGTATTTT. Encoded protein: CASSEDSPGTDTQYF. The chain carries TRBV2 and TRBJ2-3; no definite D call. V was clipped by 1 base and J by 1 base, with 9 bases between them. Germline-derived CDR1 and CDR2 are SNHLY and FYNNEI. The CDR3 runs 15 residues. Supplemented by reference TRBV2 and TRBJ2-3, the full variable domain reads EPEVTQTPSHQVTQMGQEVILRCVPISNHLYFYWYRQILGQKVEFLVSFYNNEISEKSEIFDDQFSVERPDGSNFTLKIRSTKLEDSAMYFCASSEDSPGTDTQYFGPGTRLTVL.

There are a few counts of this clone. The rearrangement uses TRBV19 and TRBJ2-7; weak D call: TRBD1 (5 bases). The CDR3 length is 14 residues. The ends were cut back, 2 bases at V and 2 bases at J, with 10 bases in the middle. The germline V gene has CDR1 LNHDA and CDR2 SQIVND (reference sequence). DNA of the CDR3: TGTGCCAGTAGTATACACAGGCCCACCTACGAGCAGTACTTC. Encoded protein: CASSIHRPTYEQYF.

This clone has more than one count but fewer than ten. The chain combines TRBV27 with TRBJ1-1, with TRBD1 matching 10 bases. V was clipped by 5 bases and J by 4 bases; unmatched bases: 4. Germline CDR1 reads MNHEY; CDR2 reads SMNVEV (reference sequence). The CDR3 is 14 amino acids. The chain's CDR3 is CASSTDRGGTEAFF. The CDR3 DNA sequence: TGTGCCAGCAGTACGGACAGGGGGGGCACTGAAGCTTTCTTT.

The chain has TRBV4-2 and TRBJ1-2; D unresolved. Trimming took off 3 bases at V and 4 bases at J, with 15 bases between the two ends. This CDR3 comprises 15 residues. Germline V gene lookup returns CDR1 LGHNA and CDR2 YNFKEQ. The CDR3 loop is CASSQTGWARYGYTF. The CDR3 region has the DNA TGTGCCAGCAGCCAGACCGGATGGGCCCGCTATGGCTACACCTTC.

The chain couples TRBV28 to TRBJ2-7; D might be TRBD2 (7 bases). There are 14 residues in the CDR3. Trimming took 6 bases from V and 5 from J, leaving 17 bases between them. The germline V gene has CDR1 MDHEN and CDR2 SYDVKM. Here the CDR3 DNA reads TGTGCCAGCAGGACCGGAGGGGGGGCGAACGAGCAGTACTTC. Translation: CASRTGGGANEQYF.

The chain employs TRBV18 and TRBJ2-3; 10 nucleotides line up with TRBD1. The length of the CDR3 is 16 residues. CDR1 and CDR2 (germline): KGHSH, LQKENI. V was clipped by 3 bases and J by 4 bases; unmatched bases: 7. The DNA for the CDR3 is TGTGCCAGCTCACCCCGGGACAGGGGAAATCCAGATACGCAGTATTTT. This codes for CASSPRDRGNPDTQYF.

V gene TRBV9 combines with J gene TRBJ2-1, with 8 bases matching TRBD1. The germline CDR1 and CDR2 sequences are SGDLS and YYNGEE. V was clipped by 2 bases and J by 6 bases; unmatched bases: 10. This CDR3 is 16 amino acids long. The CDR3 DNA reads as TGTGCCAGCAGCGTTTTCGGACAGGGCCCTTCCAATGAGCAGTTCTTC. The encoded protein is CASSVFGQGPSNEQFF. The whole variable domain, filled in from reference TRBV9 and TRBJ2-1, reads DSGVTQTPKHLITATGQRVTLRCSPRSGDLSVYWYQQSLDQGLQFLIQYYNGEERAKGNILERFSAQQFPDLHSELNLSSLELGDSALYFCASSVFGQGPSNEQFFGPGTRLTVL.

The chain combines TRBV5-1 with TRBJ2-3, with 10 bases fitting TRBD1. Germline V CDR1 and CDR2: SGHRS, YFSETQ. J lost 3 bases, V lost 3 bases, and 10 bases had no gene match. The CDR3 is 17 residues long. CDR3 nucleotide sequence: TGCGCCAGCAGCTGGGACAGGGGAGAGAGCGGTACAGATACGCAGTATTTT. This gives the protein CASSWDRGESGTDTQYF.

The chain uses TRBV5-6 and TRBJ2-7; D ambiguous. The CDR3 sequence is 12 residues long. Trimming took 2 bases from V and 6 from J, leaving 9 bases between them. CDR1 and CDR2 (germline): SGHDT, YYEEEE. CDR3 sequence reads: CASSLGVTEQYF. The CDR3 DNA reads TGTGCCAGCAGCTTAGGAGTAACCGAGCAGTACTTC.

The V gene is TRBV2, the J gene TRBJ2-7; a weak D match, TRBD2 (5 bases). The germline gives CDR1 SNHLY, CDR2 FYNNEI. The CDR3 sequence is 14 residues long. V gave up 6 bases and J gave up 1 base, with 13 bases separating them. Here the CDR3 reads CASRTTRRSYEQYF. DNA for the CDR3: TGTGCCAGCAGGACTACCCGTCGGTCCTACGAGCAGTACTTC.

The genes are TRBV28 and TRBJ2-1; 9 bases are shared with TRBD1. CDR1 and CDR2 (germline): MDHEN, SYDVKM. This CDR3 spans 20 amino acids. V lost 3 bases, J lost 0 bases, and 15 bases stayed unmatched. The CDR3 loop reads CASSFSTGGLTFSSYNEQFF. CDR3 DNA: TGTGCCAGCAGTTTTAGCACAGGGGGCTTGACATTCAGCTCCTACAATGAGCAGTTCTTC.

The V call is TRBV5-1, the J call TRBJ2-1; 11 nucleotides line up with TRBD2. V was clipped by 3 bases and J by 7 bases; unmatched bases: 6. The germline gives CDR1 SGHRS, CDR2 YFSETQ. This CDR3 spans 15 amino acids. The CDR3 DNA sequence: TGCGCCAGCAGCTGGGGACTAGCGGTTGGGAATGAGCAGTTCTTC. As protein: CASSWGLAVGNEQFF.

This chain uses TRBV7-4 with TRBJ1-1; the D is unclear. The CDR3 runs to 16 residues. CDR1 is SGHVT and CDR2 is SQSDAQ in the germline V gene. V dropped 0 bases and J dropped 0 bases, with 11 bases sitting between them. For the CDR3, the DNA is TGTGCCAGCAGCTTAGCGTACAGCGGCATGAACACTGAAGCTTTCTTT. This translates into CASSLAYSGMNTEAFF.

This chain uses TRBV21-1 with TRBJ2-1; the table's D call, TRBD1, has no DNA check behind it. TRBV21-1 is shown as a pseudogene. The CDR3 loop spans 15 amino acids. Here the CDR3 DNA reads TGTGCCAGCAGCATTTTAGGACAGGGAGGCAATGAGCAGTTCTTC. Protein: CASSILGQGGNEQFF.

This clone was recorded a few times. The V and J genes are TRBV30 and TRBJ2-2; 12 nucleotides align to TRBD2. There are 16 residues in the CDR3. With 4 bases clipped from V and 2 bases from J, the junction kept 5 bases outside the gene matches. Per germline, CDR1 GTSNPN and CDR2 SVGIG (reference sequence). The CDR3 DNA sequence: TGTGCCTGGACTAGCGGGAGGGCCACTAACACCGGGGAGCTGTTTTTT. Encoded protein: CAWTSGRATNTGELFF.

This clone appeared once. In nucleotides, the CDR3 is TGCGCCAGCCCCCTGCGTTTCAGTTTGGCAGGGGGCTATGAGCAGTTCTTC. This codes for CASPLRFSLAGGYEQFF. J is TRBJ2-1 and V is TRBV10-2, with 8 bases identical to TRBD1. This CDR3 has 17 residues. V was pared by 8 bases and J by 8 bases, with 20 bases of the junction left unmatched. Germline CDR1 and CDR2: WSHSY and SAAADI.

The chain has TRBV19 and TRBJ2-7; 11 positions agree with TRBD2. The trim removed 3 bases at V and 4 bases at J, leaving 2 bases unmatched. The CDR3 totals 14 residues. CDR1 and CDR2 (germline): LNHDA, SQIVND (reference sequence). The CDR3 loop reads CASSILAGGYEQYF. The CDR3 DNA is TGTGCCAGTAGTATTCTAGCGGGAGGTTACGAGCAGTACTTC.

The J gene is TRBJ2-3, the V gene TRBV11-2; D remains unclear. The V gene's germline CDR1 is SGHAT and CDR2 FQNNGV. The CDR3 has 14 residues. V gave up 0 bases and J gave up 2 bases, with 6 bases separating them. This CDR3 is CASSLDPSTDTQYF. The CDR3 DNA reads TGTGCCAGCAGCTTAGATCCGTCCACAGATACGCAGTATTTT.

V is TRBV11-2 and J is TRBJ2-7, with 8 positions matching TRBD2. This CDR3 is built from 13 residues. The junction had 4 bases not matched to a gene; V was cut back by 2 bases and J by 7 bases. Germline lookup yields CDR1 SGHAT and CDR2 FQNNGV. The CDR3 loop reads CASSLNPGGEQYF. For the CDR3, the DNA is TGTGCCAGCAGCTTAAATCCGGGAGGGGAGCAGTACTTC.

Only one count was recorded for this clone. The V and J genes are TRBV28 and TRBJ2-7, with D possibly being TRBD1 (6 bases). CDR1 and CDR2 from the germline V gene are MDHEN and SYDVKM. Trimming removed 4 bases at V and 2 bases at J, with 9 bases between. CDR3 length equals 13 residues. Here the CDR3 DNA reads TGTGCCAGCAGTTCCGGGACACCCTACGAGCAGTACTTC. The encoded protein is CASSSGTPYEQYF.

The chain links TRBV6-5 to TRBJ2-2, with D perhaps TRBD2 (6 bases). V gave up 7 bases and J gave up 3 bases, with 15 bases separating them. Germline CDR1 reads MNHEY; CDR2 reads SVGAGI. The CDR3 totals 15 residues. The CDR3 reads CASKTGSLDTGELFF. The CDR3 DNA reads TGTGCCAGCAAAACCGGGAGCTTAGACACCGGGGAGCTGTTTTTT.

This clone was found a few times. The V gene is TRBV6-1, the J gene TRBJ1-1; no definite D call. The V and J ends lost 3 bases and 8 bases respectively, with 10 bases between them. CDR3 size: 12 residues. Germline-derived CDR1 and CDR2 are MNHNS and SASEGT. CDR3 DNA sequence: TGTGCCAGCAGTGATGGCGGCGGGGAAGCTTTCTTT. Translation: CASSDGGGEAFF.

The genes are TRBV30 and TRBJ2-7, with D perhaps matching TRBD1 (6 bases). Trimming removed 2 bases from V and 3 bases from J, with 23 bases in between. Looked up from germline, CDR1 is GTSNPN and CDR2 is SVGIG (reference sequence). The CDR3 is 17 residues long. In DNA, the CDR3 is TGTGCCTGGAGTCTTGGGGGCCTGGGAGCTCCACTCTACGAGCAGTACTTC. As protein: CAWSLGGLGAPLYEQYF.

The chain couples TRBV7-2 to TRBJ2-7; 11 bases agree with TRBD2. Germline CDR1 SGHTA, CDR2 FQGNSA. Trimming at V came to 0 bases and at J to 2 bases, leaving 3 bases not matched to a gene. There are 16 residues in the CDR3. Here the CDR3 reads CASSLAKTSGAYEQYF. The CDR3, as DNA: TGTGCCAGCAGCTTAGCGAAGACTAGCGGGGCCTACGAGCAGTACTTC.

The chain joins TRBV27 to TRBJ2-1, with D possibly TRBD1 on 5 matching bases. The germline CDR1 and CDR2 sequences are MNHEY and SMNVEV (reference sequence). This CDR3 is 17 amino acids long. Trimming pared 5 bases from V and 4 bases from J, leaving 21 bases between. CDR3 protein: CASSQGWQGPAYNEQFF. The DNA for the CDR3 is TGTGCCAGCAGTCAAGGTTGGCAGGGCCCGGCTTACAATGAGCAGTTCTTC.

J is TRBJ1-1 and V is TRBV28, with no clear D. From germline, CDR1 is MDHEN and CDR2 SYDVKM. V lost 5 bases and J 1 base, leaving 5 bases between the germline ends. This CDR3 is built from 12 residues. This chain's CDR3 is CASSTENTEAFF. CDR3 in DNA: TGTGCCAGCAGTACAGAGAACACTGAAGCTTTCTTT.